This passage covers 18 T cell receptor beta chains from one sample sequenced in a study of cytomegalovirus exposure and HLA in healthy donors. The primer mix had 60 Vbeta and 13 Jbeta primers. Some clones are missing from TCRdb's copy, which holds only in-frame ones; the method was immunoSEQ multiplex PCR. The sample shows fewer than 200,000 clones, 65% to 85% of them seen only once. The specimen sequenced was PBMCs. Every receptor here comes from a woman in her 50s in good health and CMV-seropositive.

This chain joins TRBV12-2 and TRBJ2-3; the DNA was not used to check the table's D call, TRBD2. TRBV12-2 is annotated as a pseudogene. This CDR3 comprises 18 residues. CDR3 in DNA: TGTGCAAGTCGCTTCCGAGTACACGGGAGTTCTGGTACAGATACGCAGTATTTT. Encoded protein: CASRFRVHGSSGTDTQYF.

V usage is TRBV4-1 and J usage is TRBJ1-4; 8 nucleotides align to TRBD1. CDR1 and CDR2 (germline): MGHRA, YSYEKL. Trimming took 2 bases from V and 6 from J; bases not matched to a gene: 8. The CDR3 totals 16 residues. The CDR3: CASSQWTGNPYEKLFF. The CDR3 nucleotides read TGCGCCAGCAGCCAATGGACAGGGAACCCCTATGAAAAACTGTTTTTT.

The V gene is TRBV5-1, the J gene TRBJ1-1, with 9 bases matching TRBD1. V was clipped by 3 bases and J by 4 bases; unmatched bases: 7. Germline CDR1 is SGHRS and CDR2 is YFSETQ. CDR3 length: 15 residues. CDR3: CASSSNRDRATEAFF. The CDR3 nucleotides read TGCGCCAGCAGCTCAAACCGGGACAGGGCCACTGAAGCTTTCTTT.

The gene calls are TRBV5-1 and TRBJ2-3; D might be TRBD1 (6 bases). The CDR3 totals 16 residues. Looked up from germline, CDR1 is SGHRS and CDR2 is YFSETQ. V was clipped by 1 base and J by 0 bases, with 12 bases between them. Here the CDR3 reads CASSLWGQLSTDTQYF. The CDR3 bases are TGCGCCAGCAGCTTGTGGGGGCAACTTAGCACAGATACGCAGTATTTT.

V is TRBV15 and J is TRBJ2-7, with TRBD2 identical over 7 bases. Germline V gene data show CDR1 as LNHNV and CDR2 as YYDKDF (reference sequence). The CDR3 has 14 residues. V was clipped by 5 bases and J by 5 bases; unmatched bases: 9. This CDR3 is CATSPFGGSNEQYF. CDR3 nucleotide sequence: TGTGCCACCAGCCCTTTCGGGGGGAGTAACGAGCAGTACTTC.

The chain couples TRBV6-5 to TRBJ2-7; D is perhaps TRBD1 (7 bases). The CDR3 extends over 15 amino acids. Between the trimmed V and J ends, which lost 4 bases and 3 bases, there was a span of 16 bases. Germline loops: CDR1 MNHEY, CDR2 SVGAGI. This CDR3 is CASSWGSRGDYEQYF. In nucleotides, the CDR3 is TGTGCCAGCAGTTGGGGGAGCAGGGGGGACTACGAGCAGTACTTC.

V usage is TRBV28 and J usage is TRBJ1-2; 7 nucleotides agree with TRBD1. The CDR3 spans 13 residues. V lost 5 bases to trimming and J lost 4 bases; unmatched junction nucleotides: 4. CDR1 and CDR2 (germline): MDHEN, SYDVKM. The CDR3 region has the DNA TGTGCCAGCAGTCCGGGACAGATCTATGGCTACACCTTC. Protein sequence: CASSPGQIYGYTF.

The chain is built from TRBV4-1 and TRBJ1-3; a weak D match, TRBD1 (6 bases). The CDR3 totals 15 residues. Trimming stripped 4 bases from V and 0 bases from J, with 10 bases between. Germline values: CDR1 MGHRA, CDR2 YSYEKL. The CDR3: CASSRGRGSGNTIYF. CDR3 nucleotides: TGCGCCAGCAGCCGGGGGCGAGGCTCTGGAAACACCATATATTTT.

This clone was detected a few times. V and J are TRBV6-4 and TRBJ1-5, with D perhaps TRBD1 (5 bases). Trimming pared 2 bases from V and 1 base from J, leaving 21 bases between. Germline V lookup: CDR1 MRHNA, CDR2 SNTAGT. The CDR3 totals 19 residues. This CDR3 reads CASSDPRGTIAGSNQPQHF. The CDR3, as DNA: TGTGCCAGCAGTGACCCAAGGGGTACAATTGCGGGGAGCAATCAGCCCCAGCATTTT.

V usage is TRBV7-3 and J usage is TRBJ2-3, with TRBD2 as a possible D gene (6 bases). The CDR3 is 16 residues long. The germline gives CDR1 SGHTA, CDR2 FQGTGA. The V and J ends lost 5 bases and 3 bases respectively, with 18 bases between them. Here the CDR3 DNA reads TGTGCCAGCAGCCTTCGGCGGCGGGATGGAACAGATACGCAGTATTTT. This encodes CASSLRRRDGTDTQYF.

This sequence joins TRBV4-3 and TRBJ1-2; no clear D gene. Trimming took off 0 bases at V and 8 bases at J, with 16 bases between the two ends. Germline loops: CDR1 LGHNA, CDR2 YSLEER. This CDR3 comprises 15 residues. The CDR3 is CASSQDYVGERGYTF. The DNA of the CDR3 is TGCGCCAGCAGCCAAGATTACGTCGGGGAGCGCGGCTACACCTTC.

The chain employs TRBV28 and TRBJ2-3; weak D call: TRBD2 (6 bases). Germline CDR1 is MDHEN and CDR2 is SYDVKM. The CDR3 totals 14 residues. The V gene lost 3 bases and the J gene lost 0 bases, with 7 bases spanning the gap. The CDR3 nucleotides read TGTGCCAGCAGTTTTGGGGGGAGCACAGATACGCAGTATTTT. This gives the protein CASSFGGSTDTQYF.

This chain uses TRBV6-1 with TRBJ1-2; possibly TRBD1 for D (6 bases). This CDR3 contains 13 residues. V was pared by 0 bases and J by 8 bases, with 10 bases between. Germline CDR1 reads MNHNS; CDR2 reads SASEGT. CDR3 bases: TGTGCCAGCAGTGAAGCGGGCGGACAGGGCTACACCTTC. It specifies CASSEAGGQGYTF.

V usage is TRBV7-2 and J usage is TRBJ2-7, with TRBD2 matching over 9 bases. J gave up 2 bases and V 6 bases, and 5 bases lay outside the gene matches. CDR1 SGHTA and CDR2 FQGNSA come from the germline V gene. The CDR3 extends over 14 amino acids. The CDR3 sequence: CASRRAGGTYEQYF. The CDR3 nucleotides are TGTGCCAGCAGGCGAGCGGGAGGCACCTACGAGCAGTACTTC. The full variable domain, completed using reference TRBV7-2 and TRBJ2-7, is GAGVSQSPSNKVTEKGKDVELRCDPISGHTALYWYRQSLGQGLEFLIYFQGNSAPDKSGLPSDRFSAERTGGSVSTLTIQRTQQEDSAVYLCASRRAGGTYEQYFGPGTRLTVT.

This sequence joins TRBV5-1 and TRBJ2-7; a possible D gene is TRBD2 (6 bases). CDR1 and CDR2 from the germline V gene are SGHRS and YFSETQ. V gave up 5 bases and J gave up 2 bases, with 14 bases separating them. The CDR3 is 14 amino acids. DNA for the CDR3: TGCGCCAGCAGGGATGGGGGGATCGCCTACGAGCAGTACTTC. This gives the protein CASRDGGIAYEQYF.

CDR3 amino acids: CAWSRMAGSGNTIYF. The CDR3 bases are TGTGCCTGGAGTAGAATGGCGGGCTCTGGAAACACCATATATTTT. The chain is built from TRBV30 and TRBJ1-3, with unresolved D. Germline CDR1 is GTSNPN and CDR2 is SVGIG (reference sequence). This CDR3 comprises 15 residues. V lost 2 bases and J 0 bases, leaving 11 bases between the germline ends.

The CDR3 sequence: CASSGRHGNTGELFF. The CDR3, as DNA: TGTGCCAGTAGTGGGAGACACGGGAACACCGGGGAGCTGTTTTTT. V usage is TRBV19 and J usage is TRBJ2-2, with D tentatively TRBD2 (5 bases). V was shortened by 5 bases and J by 1 base, with 11 bases between the two germline ends. Germline CDR1 LNHDA, CDR2 SQIVND (reference sequence). The CDR3 loop spans 15 amino acids.

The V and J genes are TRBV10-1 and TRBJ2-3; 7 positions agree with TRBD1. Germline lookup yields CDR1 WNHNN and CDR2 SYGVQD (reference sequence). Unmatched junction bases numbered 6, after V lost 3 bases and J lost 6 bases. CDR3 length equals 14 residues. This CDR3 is CASSESGQWDTQYF. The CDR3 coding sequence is TGCGCCAGCAGTGAATCGGGACAGTGGGATACGCAGTATTTT.